This T cell receptor (beta chain) emerged from a study of identical twins. One entry per CDR3 protein results from TCRdb running MiXCR on the 5' RACE reads. The sample includes a few hundred thousand distinct CDR3 sequences, roughly 9.5% of them seen just once. CDR3 size: 23 residues. CDR1 is SGDLS, CDR2 YYNGEE, per germline. Deletions cut 0 bases from V and 5 bases from J, with 38 bases between. Study-wide results and limits: Conclusions were drawn cross-sectionally by statistical analysis, without following the same donors.

This clonotype was seen more than once but under ten times. Its antigen is currently unknown. The data were also submitted as part of a second study, on yellow fever vaccine responses in identical twins.

Sequencing was done on a sample of PBMCs. The rearrangement uses TRBV9 and TRBJ2-5; tentative D call: TRBD1 (6 bases). This clonotype originated in a woman aged 18 to 35 in good health. The CDR3 DNA reads as TGTGCCAGCAGCGTAGGCCCACGGGGTGGAGCAACGGATACTAACAGGGAATCGGAGACCCAGTACTTC. It encodes CASSVGPRGGATDTNRESETQYF.